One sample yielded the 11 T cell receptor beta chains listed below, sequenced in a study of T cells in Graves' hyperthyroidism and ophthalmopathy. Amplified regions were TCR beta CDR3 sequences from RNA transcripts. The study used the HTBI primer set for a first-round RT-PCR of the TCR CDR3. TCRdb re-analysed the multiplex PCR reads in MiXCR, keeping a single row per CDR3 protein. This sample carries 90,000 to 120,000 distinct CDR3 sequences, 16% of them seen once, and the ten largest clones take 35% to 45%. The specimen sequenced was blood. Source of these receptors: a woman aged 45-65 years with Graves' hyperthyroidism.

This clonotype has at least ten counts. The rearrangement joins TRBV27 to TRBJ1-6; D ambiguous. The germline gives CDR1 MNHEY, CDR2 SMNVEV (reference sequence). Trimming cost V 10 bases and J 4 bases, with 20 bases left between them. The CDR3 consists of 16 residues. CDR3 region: CATAPERTFYNSPLHF. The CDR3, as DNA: TGTGCCACCGCTCCCGAGCGGACTTTTTATAATTCACCCCTCCACTTT.

The CDR3 nucleotides read TGTGCCAGCAGAAAGACAGGGGGTCGCTACGAGCAGTACTTC. Its translation is CASRKTGGRYEQYF. The chain recombines TRBV2 with TRBJ2-7; 9 nucleotides agree with TRBD1. The CDR3 has 14 residues. Unmatched junction bases numbered 6, after V lost 6 bases and J lost 3 bases. CDR1 SNHLY and CDR2 FYNNEI come from the germline V gene.

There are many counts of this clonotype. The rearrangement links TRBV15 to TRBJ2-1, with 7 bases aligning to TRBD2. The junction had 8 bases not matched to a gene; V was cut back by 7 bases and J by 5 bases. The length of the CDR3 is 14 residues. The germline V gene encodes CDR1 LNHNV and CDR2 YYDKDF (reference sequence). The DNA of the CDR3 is TGTGCCACCAAGCGGGGAACTGGAAACAATGAGCAGTTCTTC. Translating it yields CATKRGTGNNEQFF. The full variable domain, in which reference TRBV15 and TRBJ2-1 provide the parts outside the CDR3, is DAMVIQNPRYQVTQFGKPVTLSCSQTLNHNVMYWYQQKSSQAPKLLFHYYDKDFNNEADTPDNFQSRRPNTSFCFLDIRSPGLGDTAMYLCATKRGTGNNEQFFGPGTRLTVL.

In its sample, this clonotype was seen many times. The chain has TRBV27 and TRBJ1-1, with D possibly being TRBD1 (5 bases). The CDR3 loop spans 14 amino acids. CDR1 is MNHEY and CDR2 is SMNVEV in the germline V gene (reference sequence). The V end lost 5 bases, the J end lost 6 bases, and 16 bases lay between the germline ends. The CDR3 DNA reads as TGTGCCAGCAGTCTTCAGGTCCGGGGCGCTGAAGCTTTCTTT. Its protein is CASSLQVRGAEAFF.

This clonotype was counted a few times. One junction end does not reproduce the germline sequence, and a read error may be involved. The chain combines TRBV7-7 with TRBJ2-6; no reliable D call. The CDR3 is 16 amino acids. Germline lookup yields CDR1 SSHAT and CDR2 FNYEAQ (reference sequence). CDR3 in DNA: TGTGCTAGCAGCTTAGGTCCGGGCTCTGGGGCCAACGTCCTGACTTTC. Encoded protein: CASSLGPGSGANVLTF.

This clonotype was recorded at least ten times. This CDR3 reads CASSKDRDTEAFF. The CDR3 nucleotides are TGTGCCAGCAGCAAGGACAGGGACACTGAAGCTTTCTTT. The chain employs TRBV7-8 and TRBJ1-1; TRBD1 aligns across 8 bases. Germline lookup yields CDR1 SGHVS and CDR2 FQNEAQ. V shed 5 bases and J 3 bases; nucleotides not matched to a gene: 2. This CDR3 spans 13 amino acids.

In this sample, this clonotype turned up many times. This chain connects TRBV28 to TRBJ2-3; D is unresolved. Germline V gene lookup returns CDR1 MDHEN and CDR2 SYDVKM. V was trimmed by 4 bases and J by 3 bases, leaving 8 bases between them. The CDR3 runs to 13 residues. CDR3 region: CASSSPTTDTQYF. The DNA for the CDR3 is TGTGCCAGCAGTTCCCCGACGACAGATACGCAGTATTTT.

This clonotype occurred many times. DNA for the CDR3: TGTGCCAGCAGTTTACCCGACAGAGTCTACACCTTC. Translated: CASSLPDRVYTF. This chain joins TRBV28 and TRBJ1-2; D is possibly TRBD1 (5 bases). V dropped 2 bases and J dropped 10 bases, with 11 bases sitting between them. The CDR3 contains 12 residues. CDR1 and CDR2 (germline): MDHEN, SYDVKM.

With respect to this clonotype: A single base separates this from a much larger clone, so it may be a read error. This chain's CDR3 is CASSLIGTGSSYEQYV. CDR3 DNA: TGTGCCAGCAGCTTGATTGGAACAGGGAGCTCCTACGAGCAGTACGTC. The rearrangement uses TRBV5-6 and TRBJ2-7; a weak D match, TRBD1 (6 bases). The germline V gene encodes CDR1 SGHDT and CDR2 YYEEEE. The CDR3 extends over 16 amino acids. V was clipped by 1 base and J by 0 bases, with 14 bases between them.

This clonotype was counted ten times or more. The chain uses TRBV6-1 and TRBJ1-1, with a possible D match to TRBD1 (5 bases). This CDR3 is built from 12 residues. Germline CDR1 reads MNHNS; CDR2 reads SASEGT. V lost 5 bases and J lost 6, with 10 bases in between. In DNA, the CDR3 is TGTGCCAGCAGTCCAGGGCGAGCTGAAGCTTTCTTT. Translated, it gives CASSPGRAEAFF.

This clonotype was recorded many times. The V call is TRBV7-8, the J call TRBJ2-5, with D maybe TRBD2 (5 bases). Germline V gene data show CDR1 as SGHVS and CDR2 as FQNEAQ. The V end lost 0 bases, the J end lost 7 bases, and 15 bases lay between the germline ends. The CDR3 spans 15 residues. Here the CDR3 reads CASSLAFSGGGTQYF. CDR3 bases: TGTGCCAGCAGCTTAGCGTTTTCCGGAGGAGGGACCCAGTACTTC.